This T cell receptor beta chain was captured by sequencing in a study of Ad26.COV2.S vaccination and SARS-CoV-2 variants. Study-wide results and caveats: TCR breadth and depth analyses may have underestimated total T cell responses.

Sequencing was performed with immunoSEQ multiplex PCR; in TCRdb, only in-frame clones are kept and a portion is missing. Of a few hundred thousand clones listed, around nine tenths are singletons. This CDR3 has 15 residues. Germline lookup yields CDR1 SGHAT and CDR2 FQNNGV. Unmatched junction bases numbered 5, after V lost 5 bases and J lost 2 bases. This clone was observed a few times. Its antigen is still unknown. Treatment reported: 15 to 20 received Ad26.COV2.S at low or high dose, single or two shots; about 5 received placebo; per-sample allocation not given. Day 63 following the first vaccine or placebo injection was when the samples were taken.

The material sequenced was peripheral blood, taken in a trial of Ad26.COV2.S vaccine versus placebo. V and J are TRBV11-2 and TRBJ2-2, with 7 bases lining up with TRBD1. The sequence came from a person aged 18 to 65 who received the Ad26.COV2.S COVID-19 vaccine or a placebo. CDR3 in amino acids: CASSPGQLNTGELFF. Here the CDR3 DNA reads TGTGCCAGCAGCCCGGGACAGCTTAACACCGGGGAGCTGTTTTTT.